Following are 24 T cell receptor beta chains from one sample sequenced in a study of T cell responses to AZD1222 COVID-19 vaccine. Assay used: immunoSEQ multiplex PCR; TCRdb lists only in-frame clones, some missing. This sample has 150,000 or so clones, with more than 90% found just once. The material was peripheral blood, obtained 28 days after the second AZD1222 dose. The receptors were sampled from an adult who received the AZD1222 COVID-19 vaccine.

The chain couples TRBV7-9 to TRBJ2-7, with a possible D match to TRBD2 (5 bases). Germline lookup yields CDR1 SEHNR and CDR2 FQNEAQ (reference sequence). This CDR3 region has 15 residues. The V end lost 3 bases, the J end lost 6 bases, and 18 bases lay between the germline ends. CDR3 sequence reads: CASSFRRAIGTEQYF. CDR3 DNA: TGTGCCAGCAGCTTTCGGCGGGCTATAGGTACCGAGCAGTACTTC.

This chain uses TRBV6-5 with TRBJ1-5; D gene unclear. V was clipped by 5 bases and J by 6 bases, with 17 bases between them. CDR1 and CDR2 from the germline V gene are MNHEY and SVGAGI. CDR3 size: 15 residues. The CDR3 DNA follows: TGTGCCAGCAGTCCCCAAGGGCAAGGCGTTCAGCCCCAGCATTTT. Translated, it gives CASSPQGQGVQPQHF.

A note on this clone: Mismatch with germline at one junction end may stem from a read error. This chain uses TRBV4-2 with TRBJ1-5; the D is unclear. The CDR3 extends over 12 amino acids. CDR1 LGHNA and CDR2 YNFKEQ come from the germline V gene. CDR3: CASGQVDQPQHF. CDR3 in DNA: TGTGCCAGCGGCCAGGTTGATCAGCCCCAGCATTTT.

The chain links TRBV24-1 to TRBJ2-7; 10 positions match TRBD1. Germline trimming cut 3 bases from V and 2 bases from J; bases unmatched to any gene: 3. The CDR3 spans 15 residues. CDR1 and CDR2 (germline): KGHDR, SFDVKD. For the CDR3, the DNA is TGTGCCACCAGTGATCCCGGGACAGGGGCCTACGAGCAGTACTTC. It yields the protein CATSDPGTGAYEQYF.

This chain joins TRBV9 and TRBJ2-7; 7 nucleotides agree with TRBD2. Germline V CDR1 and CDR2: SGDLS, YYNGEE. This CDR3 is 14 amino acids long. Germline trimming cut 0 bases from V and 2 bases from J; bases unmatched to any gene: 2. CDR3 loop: CASSVGEGTYEQYF. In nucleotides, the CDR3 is TGTGCCAGCAGCGTAGGGGAGGGGACCTACGAGCAGTACTTC.

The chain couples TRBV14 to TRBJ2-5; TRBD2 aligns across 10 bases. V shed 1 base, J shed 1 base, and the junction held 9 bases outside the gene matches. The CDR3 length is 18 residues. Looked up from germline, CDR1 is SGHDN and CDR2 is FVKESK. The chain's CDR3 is CASSQASGRALGQETQYF. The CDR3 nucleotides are TGTGCCAGCAGCCAAGCCAGCGGGAGGGCCTTGGGCCAAGAGACCCAGTACTTC. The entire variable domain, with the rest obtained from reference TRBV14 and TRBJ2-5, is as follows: EAGVTQFPSHSVIEKGQTVTLRCDPISGHDNLYWYRRVMGKEIKFLLHFVKESKQDESGMPNNRFLAERTGGTYSTLKVQPAELEDSGVYFCASSQASGRALGQETQYFGPGTRLLVL.

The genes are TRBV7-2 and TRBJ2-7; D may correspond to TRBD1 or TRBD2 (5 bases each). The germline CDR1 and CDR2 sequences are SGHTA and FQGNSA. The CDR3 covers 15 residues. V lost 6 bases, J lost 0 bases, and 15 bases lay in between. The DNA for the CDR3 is TGTGCCAGCAGTCCTCGTGGGGGAAGCTCCTACGAGCAGTACTTC. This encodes CASSPRGGSSYEQYF.

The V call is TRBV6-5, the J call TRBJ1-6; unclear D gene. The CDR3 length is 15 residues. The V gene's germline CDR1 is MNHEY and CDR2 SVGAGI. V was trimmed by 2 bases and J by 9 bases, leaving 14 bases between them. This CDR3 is CASSYSTPSSSPLHF. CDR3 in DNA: TGTGCCAGCAGTTACAGTACTCCCAGCAGTTCACCCCTCCACTTT.

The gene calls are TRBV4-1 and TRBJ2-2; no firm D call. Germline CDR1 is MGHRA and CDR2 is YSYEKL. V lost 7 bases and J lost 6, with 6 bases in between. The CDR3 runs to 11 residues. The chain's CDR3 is CASMFAGELFF. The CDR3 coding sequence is TGCGCCAGCATGTTTGCCGGGGAGCTGTTTTTT.

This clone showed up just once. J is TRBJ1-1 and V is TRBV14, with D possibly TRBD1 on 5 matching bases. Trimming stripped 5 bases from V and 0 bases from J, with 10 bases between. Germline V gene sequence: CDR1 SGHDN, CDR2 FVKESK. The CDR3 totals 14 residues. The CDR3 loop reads CASSDPQVNTEAFF. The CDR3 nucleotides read TGTGCCAGCAGCGACCCACAGGTGAACACTGAAGCTTTCTTT. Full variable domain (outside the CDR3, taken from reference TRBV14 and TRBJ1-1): EAGVTQFPSHSVIEKGQTVTLRCDPISGHDNLYWYRRVMGKEIKFLLHFVKESKQDESGMPNNRFLAERTGGTYSTLKVQPAELEDSGVYFCASSDPQVNTEAFFGQGTRLTVV.

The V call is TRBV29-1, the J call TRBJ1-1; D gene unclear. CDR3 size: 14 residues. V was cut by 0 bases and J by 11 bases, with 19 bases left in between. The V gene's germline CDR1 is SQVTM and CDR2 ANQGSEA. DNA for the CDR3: TGCAGCGTTGAAGACCCTCGTTTAGGTTGGTTGGCTTTCTTT. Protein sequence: CSVEDPRLGWLAFF.

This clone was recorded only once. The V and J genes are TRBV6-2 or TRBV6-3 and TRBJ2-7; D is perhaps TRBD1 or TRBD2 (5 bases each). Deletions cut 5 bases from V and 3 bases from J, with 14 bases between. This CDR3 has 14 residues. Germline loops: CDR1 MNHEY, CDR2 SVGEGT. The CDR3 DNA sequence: TGTGCCAGCAGTGGGACGGGAAGTAACTACGAGCAGTACTTC. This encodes CASSGTGSNYEQYF.

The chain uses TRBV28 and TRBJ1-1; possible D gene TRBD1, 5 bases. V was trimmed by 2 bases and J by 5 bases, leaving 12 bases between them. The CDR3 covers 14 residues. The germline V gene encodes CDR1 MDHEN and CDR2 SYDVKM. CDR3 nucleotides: TGTGCCAGCAGTTTAAAGCAGGGTAGGACTGAAGCTTTCTTT. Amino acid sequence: CASSLKQGRTEAFF.

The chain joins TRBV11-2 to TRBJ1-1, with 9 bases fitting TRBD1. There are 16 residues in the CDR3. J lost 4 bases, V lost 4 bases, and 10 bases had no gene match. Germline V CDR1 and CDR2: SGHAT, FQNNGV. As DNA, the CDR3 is TGTGCCAGCAGCTCCGGGACAGGGAGGGTGGGCACTGAAGCTTTCTTT. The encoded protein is CASSSGTGRVGTEAFF.

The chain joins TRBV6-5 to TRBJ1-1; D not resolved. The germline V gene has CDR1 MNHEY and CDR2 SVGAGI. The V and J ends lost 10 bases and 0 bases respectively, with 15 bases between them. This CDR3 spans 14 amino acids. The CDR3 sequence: CATGETAMNTEAFF. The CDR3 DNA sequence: TGTGCCACCGGAGAGACCGCTATGAACACTGAAGCTTTCTTT.

The CDR3 nucleotides are TGTGCCACCAAAGGGAGGGGGATCCGTAGAATTGGTCAGCCCCAGCATTTT. It translates to CATKGRGIRRIGQPQHF. The chain combines TRBV28 with TRBJ1-5; TRBD1 is a possible D gene (6 bases). V was trimmed by 10 bases and J by 6 bases, leaving 28 bases between them. CDR1 and CDR2 (germline): MDHEN, SYDVKM. This CDR3 contains 17 residues.

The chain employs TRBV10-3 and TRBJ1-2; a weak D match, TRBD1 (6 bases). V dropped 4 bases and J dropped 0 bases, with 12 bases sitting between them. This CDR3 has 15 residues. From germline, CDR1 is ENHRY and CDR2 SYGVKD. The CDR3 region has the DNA TGTGCCATCAGTGGGACAGAGCCGACTAACTATGGCTACACCTTC. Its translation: CAISGTEPTNYGYTF.

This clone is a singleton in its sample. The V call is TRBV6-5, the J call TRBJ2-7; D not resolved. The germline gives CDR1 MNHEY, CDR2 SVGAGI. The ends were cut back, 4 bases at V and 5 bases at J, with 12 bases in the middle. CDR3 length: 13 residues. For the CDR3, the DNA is TGTGCCAGCAGTTTGACCATTTCTGACGAGCAGTACTTC. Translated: CASSLTISDEQYF.

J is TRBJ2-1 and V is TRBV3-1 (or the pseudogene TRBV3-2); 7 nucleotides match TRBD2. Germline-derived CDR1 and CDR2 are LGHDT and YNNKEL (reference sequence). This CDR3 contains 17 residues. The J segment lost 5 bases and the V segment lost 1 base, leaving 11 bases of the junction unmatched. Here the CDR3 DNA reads TGTGCCAGCAGCCAAGCCCCGGCGTGGGAGGGACACAATGAGCAGTTCTTC. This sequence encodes CASSQAPAWEGHNEQFF.

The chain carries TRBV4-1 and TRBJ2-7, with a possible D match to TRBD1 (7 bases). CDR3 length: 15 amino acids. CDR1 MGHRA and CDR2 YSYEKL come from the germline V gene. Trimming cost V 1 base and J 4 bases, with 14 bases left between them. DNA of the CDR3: TGCGCCAGCAGCCAAGTTCAGGCAGGGGGGTACGAGCAGTACTTC. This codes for CASSQVQAGGYEQYF.

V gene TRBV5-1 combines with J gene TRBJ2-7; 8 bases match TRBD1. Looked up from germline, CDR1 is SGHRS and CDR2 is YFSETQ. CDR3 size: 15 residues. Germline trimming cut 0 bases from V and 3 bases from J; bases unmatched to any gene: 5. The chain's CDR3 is CASSLGQGSYYEQYF. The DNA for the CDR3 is TGCGCCAGCAGCTTGGGACAGGGGTCATACTACGAGCAGTACTTC.

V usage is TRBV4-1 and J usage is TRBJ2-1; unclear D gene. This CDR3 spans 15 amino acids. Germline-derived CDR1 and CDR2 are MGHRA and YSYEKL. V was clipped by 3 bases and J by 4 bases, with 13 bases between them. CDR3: CASSQSQYLYNEQFF. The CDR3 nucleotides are TGCGCCAGCAGCCAGTCGCAGTACCTATACAATGAGCAGTTCTTC.

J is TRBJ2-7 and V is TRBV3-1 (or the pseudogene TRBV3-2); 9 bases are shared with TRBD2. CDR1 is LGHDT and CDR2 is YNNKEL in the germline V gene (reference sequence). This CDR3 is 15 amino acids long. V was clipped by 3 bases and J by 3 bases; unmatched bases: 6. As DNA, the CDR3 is TGTGCCAGCAGCCATGCCGCGGGAGGGGGCTACGAGCAGTACTTC. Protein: CASSHAAGGGYEQYF.

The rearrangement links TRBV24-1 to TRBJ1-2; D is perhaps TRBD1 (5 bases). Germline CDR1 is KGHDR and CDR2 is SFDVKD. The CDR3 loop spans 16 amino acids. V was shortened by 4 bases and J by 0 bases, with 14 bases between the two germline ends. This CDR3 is CATSDPGDAANYGYTF. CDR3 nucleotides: TGTGCCACCAGTGACCCGGGGGACGCAGCTAACTATGGCTACACCTTC.